The rows below give T cell receptor beta chains drawn from one sample of a study of T cells after yellow fever vaccination. TCRdb reanalysed the 5' RACE reads using MiXCR and keeps one entry per CDR3 protein. The sample has 510,000 or so distinct CDR3 sequences; about 19% are singletons. This sample comprised PBMCs, obtained 15 days after the yellow fever booster vaccination. These TCRs come from a man in his thirties or forties who received the YFV17D yellow fever vaccine. Each CDR3 is given without its conserved first and last residue. The order of the fields is V gene, J gene, D gene, CDR3 protein. D genes are given only for firm matches.

v_call: TRBV7-2
j_call: TRBJ2-5
d_call: TRBD2
cdr3_aa: ASSLVPRAGGETQY

v_call: TRBV10-3
j_call: TRBJ2-1
d_call: .
cdr3_aa: AISESSGEGAGNEQF

v_call: TRBV28
j_call: TRBJ2-2
d_call: TRBD2
cdr3_aa: ASSSRLAVTGELF

v_call: TRBV5-1
j_call: TRBJ2-1
d_call: .
cdr3_aa: ASRLSSEQF

v_call: TRBV11-2
j_call: TRBJ2-5
d_call: .
cdr3_aa: ASSSGGFAETQY

v_call: TRBV7-3
j_call: TRBJ2-7
d_call: TRBD1
cdr3_aa: ASSLTLGGAHEQY

v_call: TRBV2
j_call: TRBJ1-1
d_call: TRBD1
cdr3_aa: ASSDLQGWGTEAF

v_call: TRBV5-1
j_call: TRBJ2-3
d_call: .
cdr3_aa: ASSSYTFSSTDTQY

v_call: TRBV24-1
j_call: TRBJ2-2
d_call: .
cdr3_aa: ATSDRGRVHGELF

v_call: TRBV20-1
j_call: TRBJ2-3
d_call: TRBD2
cdr3_aa: STLGTSGRNTQY

v_call: TRBV20-1
j_call: TRBJ2-3
d_call: .
cdr3_aa: SARVREGADTQY

v_call: TRBV7-2
j_call: TRBJ2-1
d_call: .
cdr3_aa: ASSSSGTSIYNEQF

v_call: TRBV5-1
j_call: TRBJ2-3
d_call: .
cdr3_aa: ASSLVGRGPDTQY

v_call: TRBV20-1
j_call: TRBJ2-1
d_call: TRBD2
cdr3_aa: SALYPGLAVNEQF

v_call: TRBV6-5
j_call: TRBJ2-5
d_call: TRBD2
cdr3_aa: ASVSREGRLAGETQY

v_call: TRBV5-4
j_call: TRBJ2-1
d_call: TRBD2
cdr3_aa: ASSASGRANGWQF

v_call: TRBV12-3/TRBV12-4
j_call: TRBJ2-1
d_call: .
cdr3_aa: ASKEQGPSI

v_call: TRBV7-8
j_call: TRBJ2-1
d_call: TRBD2
cdr3_aa: ASSSVLAGGSEQF

v_call: TRBV7-2
j_call: TRBJ2-3
d_call: .
cdr3_aa: ASSQGLPADTQY

v_call: TRBV12-3/TRBV12-4
j_call: TRBJ2-5
d_call: .
cdr3_aa: ASSLALQETQY

v_call: TRBV6-2/TRBV6-3
j_call: TRBJ2-2
d_call: TRBD1
cdr3_aa: ASSFPGQGVRRYAGELF

v_call: TRBV29-1
j_call: TRBJ2-1
d_call: .
cdr3_aa: SARGDYGDNEQF

v_call: TRBV18
j_call: TRBJ1-2
d_call: TRBD1
cdr3_aa: ASSRVRQGNNYGYT

v_call: TRBV5-5
j_call: TRBJ2-7
d_call: .
cdr3_aa: ASSLGLVIYEQY

v_call: TRBV9
j_call: TRBJ2-6
d_call: .
cdr3_aa: ASGTSPSGANVLT

v_call: TRBV11-2
j_call: TRBJ2-3
d_call: TRBD2
cdr3_aa: ASSSQTSGGADTQY

v_call: TRBV29-1
j_call: TRBJ2-3
d_call: .
cdr3_aa: SVGSGGQTSTDTQY

v_call: TRBV9
j_call: TRBJ2-2
d_call: .
cdr3_aa: ASDEANTGELF

v_call: TRBV12-3/TRBV12-4
j_call: TRBJ2-7
d_call: .
cdr3_aa: ASKGVGEQY

v_call: TRBV5-1
j_call: TRBJ2-2
d_call: .
cdr3_aa: ASTRDGGSTGELF

v_call: TRBV2
j_call: TRBJ2-3
d_call: TRBD2
cdr3_aa: ACSLVVQLAGSTDTQY

v_call: TRBV2
j_call: TRBJ2-6
d_call: TRBD1
cdr3_aa: AGSGTGGTNVLT

v_call: TRBV11-2
j_call: TRBJ2-5
d_call: TRBD2
cdr3_aa: ASSRNSGRAGLKETQY

v_call: TRBV10-3
j_call: TRBJ2-1
d_call: .
cdr3_aa: AISVKDNEQF

v_call: TRBV7-9
j_call: TRBJ2-1
d_call: .
cdr3_aa: ASSPLGGDEQF

v_call: TRBV10-3
j_call: TRBJ2-1
d_call: .
cdr3_aa: AIRGVGVKYNEQF

v_call: TRBV5-1
j_call: TRBJ2-2
d_call: TRBD2
cdr3_aa: ASHVSGRAANTGELF

v_call: TRBV25-1
j_call: TRBJ2-2
d_call: .
cdr3_aa: ASSEFNPGELF

v_call: TRBV6-1
j_call: TRBJ2-7
d_call: .
cdr3_aa: ASKTGTGTYEQY

v_call: TRBV7-2
j_call: TRBJ2-1
d_call: .
cdr3_aa: ASSLGPRGNEQF

v_call: TRBV30
j_call: TRBJ2-2
d_call: .
cdr3_aa: AWRDIRTGELF

v_call: TRBV10-3
j_call: TRBJ2-5
d_call: .
cdr3_aa: ATRQLQETQY

v_call: TRBV4-3
j_call: TRBJ2-5
d_call: .
cdr3_aa: ASSQSSGWQETQY

v_call: TRBV7-8
j_call: TRBJ2-1
d_call: TRBD1
cdr3_aa: ASSRRQGSNEQF

v_call: TRBV9
j_call: TRBJ2-7
d_call: .
cdr3_aa: ASSVAEGLPYEQY

v_call: TRBV6-1
j_call: TRBJ2-5
d_call: .
cdr3_aa: ASRSTGHGPLETQY

v_call: TRBV20-1
j_call: TRBJ2-1
d_call: .
cdr3_aa: SATDRNEQF

v_call: TRBV12-3/TRBV12-4
j_call: TRBJ2-6
d_call: .
cdr3_aa: ASSLGGFGGANVLT

v_call: TRBV6-1
j_call: TRBJ2-2
d_call: .
cdr3_aa: ASRQPNTGELF

v_call: TRBV20-1
j_call: TRBJ2-5
d_call: TRBD2
cdr3_aa: SARDSTLASKETQY

v_call: TRBV12-3/TRBV12-4
j_call: TRBJ1-4
d_call: TRBD1
cdr3_aa: ASSSTGGGEKLF

v_call: TRBV29-1
j_call: TRBJ2-3
d_call: TRBD1
cdr3_aa: SVDSWDRDWEAQY